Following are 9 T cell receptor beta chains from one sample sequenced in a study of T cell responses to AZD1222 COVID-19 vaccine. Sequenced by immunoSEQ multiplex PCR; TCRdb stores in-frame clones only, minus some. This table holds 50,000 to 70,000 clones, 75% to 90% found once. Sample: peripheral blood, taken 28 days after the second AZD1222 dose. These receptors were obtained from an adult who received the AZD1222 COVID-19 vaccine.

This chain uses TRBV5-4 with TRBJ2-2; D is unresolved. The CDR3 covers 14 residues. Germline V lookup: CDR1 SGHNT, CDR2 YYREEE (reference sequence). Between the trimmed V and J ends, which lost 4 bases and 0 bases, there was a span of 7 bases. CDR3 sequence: CASSPIANTGELFF. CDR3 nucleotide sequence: TGTGCCAGCAGCCCGATAGCGAACACCGGGGAGCTGTTTTTT.

CDR3 bases: TGTGCCAGTAGTACACACAGGGGGCCGAGCAATCAGCCCCAGCATTTT. Encoded protein: CASSTHRGPSNQPQHF. The chain has TRBV19 and TRBJ1-5; 9 bases align to TRBD1. The CDR3 has 16 amino acids. V was clipped by 4 bases and J by 1 base; unmatched bases: 5. The germline CDR1 and CDR2 sequences are LNHDA and SQIVND (reference sequence). Full variable domain (remainder filled in from reference TRBV19 and TRBJ1-5): DGGITQSPKYLFRKEGQNVTLSCEQNLNHDAMYWYRQDPGQGLRLIYYSQIVNDFQKGDIAEGYSVSREKKESFPLTVTSAQKNPTAFYLCASSTHRGPSNQPQHFGDGTRLSIL.

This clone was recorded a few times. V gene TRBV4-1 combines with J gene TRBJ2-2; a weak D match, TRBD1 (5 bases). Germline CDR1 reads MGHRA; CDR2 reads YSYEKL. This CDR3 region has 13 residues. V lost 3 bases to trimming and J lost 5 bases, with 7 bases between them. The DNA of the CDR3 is TGCGCCAGCAGCCACAGGGAAACCGGGGAGCTGTTTTTT. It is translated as CASSHRETGELFF.

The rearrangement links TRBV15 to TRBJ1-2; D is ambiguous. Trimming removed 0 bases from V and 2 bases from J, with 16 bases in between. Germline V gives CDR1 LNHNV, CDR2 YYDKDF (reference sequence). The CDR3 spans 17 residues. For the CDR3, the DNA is TGTGCCACCAGCAGAGATCGTCCGGCCACTGGAAACTATGGCTACACCTTC. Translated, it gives CATSRDRPATGNYGYTF.

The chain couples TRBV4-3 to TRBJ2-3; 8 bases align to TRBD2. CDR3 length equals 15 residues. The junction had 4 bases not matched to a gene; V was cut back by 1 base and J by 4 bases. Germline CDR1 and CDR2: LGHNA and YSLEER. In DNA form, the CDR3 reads TGCGCCAGCAGCCAAGGCTCGCGGGAGGCAGATACGCAGTATTTT. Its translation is CASSQGSREADTQYF.

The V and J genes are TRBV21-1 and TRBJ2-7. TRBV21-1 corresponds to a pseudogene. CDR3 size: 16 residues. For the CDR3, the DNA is TGTGCCAGCAGAATGATGGACGGAACCGTGTCCTACGAGCAGTACTTC. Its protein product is CASRMMDGTVSYEQYF.

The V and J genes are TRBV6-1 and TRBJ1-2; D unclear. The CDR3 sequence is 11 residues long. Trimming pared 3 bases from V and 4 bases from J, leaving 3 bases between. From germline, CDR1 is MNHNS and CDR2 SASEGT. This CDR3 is CASSDRYGYTF. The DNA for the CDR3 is TGTGCCAGCAGTGACCGCTATGGCTACACCTTC.

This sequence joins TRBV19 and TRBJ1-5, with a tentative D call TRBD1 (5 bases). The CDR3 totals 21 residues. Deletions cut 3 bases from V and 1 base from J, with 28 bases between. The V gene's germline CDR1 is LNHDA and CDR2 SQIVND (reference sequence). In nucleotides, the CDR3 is TGTGCCAGTAGTATTTCTCCATCTCGGGGGTCGAGTATTAGAAGCAATCAGCCCCAGCATTTT. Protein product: CASSISPSRGSSIRSNQPQHF. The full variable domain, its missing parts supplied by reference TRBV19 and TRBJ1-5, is DGGITQSPKYLFRKEGQNVTLSCEQNLNHDAMYWYRQDPGQGLRLIYYSQIVNDFQKGDIAEGYSVSREKKESFPLTVTSAQKNPTAFYLCASSISPSRGSSIRSNQPQHFGDGTRLSIL.

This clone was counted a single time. The CDR3 DNA reads as TGTGCCAGTACCCACCCTCCGGGGGGTGAATATGGCTACACCTTC. This sequence encodes CASTHPPGGEYGYTF. The V and J genes are TRBV19 and TRBJ1-2; D might be TRBD1 (5 bases). Trimming shortened V by 7 bases and J by 5 bases, and 20 bases separated the two germline ends. CDR1 LNHDA and CDR2 SQIVND come from the germline V gene (reference sequence). This CDR3 contains 15 residues.